A single sample gave rise to the 17 T cell receptor beta chains below, sequenced in a study of T cells after yellow fever vaccination (dated by TCRdb to between 2018 and 2021). Receptor libraries were prepared by 5' RACE. The reads were generated on an Illumina HiSeq 2500. TCRdb reworked the public reads: Q25 trimming with fastp, MiXCR clone assembly, productive beta chains retained. Rows are combined by CDR3 protein, so each entry shows the most common genes and DNA. The sample has tens of thousands of distinct CDR3 sequences on record, less than 8.5% of them singletons. The ten largest make up 35% to 45% of the sample. Read against the paper, the sample's treatment or condition label means: live attenuated yellow fever vaccine strain. The specimen comprised CD8+ T cells sorted from PBMCs, sampled 15 days after the yellow fever booster vaccination. These receptors came from a man aged 30 to 45 who received the YFV17D yellow fever vaccine.

With regard to this clonotype: A single base separates this from a much larger clone, so it may be a read error. The V gene is TRBV3-1, the J gene TRBJ2-5; 14 positions match TRBD2. Germline CDR1 reads LGHDT; CDR2 reads YNNKEL (reference sequence). The CDR3 is 15 amino acids. J lost 5 bases, V lost 8 bases, and 7 bases had no gene match. This CDR3 is CASCPGTSGSETQYF. DNA for the CDR3: TGTGCCAGCTGCCCCGGGACTAGCGGGAGTGAGACCCAGTACTTC.

In this sample, this clonotype turned up many times. J is TRBJ2-7 and V is TRBV5-1; D is undetermined. Germline lookup yields CDR1 SGHRS and CDR2 YFSETQ. The CDR3 has 16 residues. Trimming removed 4 bases from V and 3 bases from J, with 20 bases in between. Here the CDR3 DNA reads TGCGCCAGCAGCCTGGATTGGTCGGAAAGAGACTACGAGCAGTACTTC. Residues: CASSLDWSERDYEQYF.

The table lists this clonotype with many counts. This chain joins TRBV4-3 and TRBJ2-5, with D possibly matching TRBD2 (6 bases). The CDR3 spans 16 residues. V was pared by 0 bases and J by 4 bases, with 15 bases between. From germline, CDR1 is LGHNA and CDR2 YSLEER. CDR3 sequence reads: CASSQDNWRVGETQYF. CDR3 nucleotide sequence: TGCGCCAGCAGCCAAGATAACTGGAGGGTTGGAGAGACCCAGTACTTC.

This clonotype showed up many times. The rearrangement joins TRBV3-1 to TRBJ2-7; TRBD1 or TRBD2 may be the D gene (5 bases each). Germline CDR1 reads LGHDT; CDR2 reads YNNKEL (reference sequence). V lost 7 bases to trimming and J lost 0 bases, with 16 bases between them. The length of the CDR3 is 15 residues. The CDR3 nucleotides read TGTGCCAGCATCGGCAGGGTTGGGAGCTCCTACGAGCAGTACTTC. Residues: CASIGRVGSSYEQYF.

This clonotype was counted ten times or more. CDR3 region: CATSRDSFFTMNTEAFF. In nucleotides, the CDR3 is TGTGCCACCAGCAGAGATTCTTTTTTCACCATGAACACTGAAGCTTTCTTT. The J gene is TRBJ1-1, the V gene TRBV15; D is ambiguous. CDR3 length equals 17 residues. V lost 0 bases, J lost 0 bases, and 14 bases lay in between. The germline V gene encodes CDR1 LNHNV and CDR2 YYDKDF (reference sequence).

This clonotype was recorded many times. The V and J genes are TRBV20-1 and TRBJ1-2; D gene ambiguous. The ends were cut back, 8 bases at V and 8 bases at J, with 18 bases in the middle. CDR3 size: 12 residues. Germline-derived CDR1 and CDR2 are DFQATT and SNEGSKA (reference sequence). The CDR3 bases are TGCAGTCCCCCCAGGTCGGCAAACGGCTACACCTTC. Translating gives CSPPRSANGYTF.

The table lists this clonotype with many counts. The chain uses TRBV20-1 and TRBJ2-1; TRBD2 might be the D (6 bases). Trimming pared 7 bases from V and 4 bases from J, leaving 20 bases between. Germline CDR1 is DFQATT and CDR2 is SNEGSKA (reference sequence). The CDR3 runs to 15 residues. The CDR3 nucleotides are TGCAGTGGAGGCGCTAGCGAGATGATATACAATGAGCAGTTCTTC. Translated: CSGGASEMIYNEQFF.

This clonotype came up many times. V is TRBV12-3 or TRBV12-4 and J is TRBJ1-2; 7 bases are shared with TRBD1. The ends lost 6 bases at V and 3 bases at J; junction bases unmatched: 7. The CDR3 totals 14 residues. CDR3 nucleotides: TGTGCCAGCAGCCCCGGACAGGCCTACTATGGCTACACCTTC. This translates into CASSPGQAYYGYTF.

This clonotype was picked up many times. The rearrangement joins TRBV3-1 to TRBJ2-1; 9 positions agree with TRBD2. The CDR3 is made up of 15 amino acids. Germline V gene sequence: CDR1 LGHDT, CDR2 YNNKEL (reference sequence). The V segment lost 0 bases and the J segment 10 bases; nucleotides outside the gene matches: 7. The CDR3 loop reads CASSQDSLAGSEQFF. CDR3 bases: TGTGCCAGCAGCCAAGATTCGCTAGCGGGATCAGAGCAGTTCTTC.

V gene TRBV7-8 combines with J gene TRBJ2-7, with D possibly matching TRBD1 (6 bases). The germline V and J ends were trimmed by 5 bases and 3 bases, with 11 bases remaining between them. CDR3 length equals 13 residues. CDR1 SGHVS and CDR2 FQNEAQ come from the germline V gene. CDR3 nucleotide sequence: TGTGCCAGCAGCCCTGGGACACACTACGAGCAGTACTTC. It translates to CASSPGTHYEQYF.

This clonotype showed up many times. The genes are TRBV20-1 and TRBJ1-2; possible D gene TRBD1, 5 bases. The V gene's germline CDR1 is DFQATT and CDR2 SNEGSKA (reference sequence). CDR3 size: 13 residues. V dropped 0 bases and J dropped 3 bases, with 8 bases sitting between them. CDR3 sequence (DNA): TGCAGTGCTAGAGATCTGGGGCACTATGGCTACACCTTC. Protein: CSARDLGHYGYTF.

This clonotype showed up many times. The chain links TRBV15 to TRBJ2-7; D gene uncertain. Germline values: CDR1 LNHNV, CDR2 YYDKDF (reference sequence). The CDR3 runs to 13 residues. Trimming pared 0 bases from V and 3 bases from J, leaving 6 bases between. In DNA, the CDR3 is TGTGCCACCAGCAGAGACACCTACTACGAGCAGTACTTC. Protein: CATSRDTYYEQYF.

This clonotype has a count of ten or more. This chain uses TRBV7-2 with TRBJ2-1; no clear D gene. V was cut by 6 bases and J by 6 bases, with 15 bases left in between. Germline loops: CDR1 SGHTA, CDR2 FQGNSA. The CDR3 length is 14 residues. The CDR3 DNA is TGTGCCAGCAGTTCTTGGGCTAATTCCAATGAGCAGTTCTTC. Translating it yields CASSSWANSNEQFF.

V usage is TRBV12-5 and J usage is TRBJ2-7, with 9 bases lining up with TRBD1. Losses at the gene ends were 5 bases for V and 1 base for J; bases not matched to a gene: 6. The CDR3 contains 15 residues. Germline V gene sequence: CDR1 LGHNT, CDR2 FRNRAP. In nucleotides, the CDR3 is TGTGCTAGTGGTCCGGACAGGGGAGCGTCCTACGAGCAGTACTTC. This translates into CASGPDRGASYEQYF.

This clonotype was observed at least ten times. The rearrangement joins TRBV27 to TRBJ2-7; TRBD2 might be the D (6 bases). The V and J ends lost 6 bases and 1 base respectively, with 25 bases between them. This CDR3 spans 18 amino acids. CDR1 is MNHEY, CDR2 SMNVEV, per germline (reference sequence). The CDR3 DNA sequence: TGTGCCAGCAGCCCCCACCTTTCGGCGGGACCGTTTTCCTACGAGCAGTACTTC. Translation: CASSPHLSAGPFSYEQYF.

This clonotype was recorded many times. The chain combines TRBV4-3 with TRBJ2-1, with D perhaps given as TRBD1 or TRBD2 (5 bases each). Germline CDR1 reads LGHNA; CDR2 reads YSLEER. Trimming removed 2 bases from V and 8 bases from J, with 16 bases in between. The CDR3 length is 15 residues. This CDR3 reads CASSQSGGVIDEQFF. The CDR3 DNA reads as TGCGCCAGCAGCCAAAGTGGGGGAGTGATTGATGAGCAGTTCTTC.

The V gene is TRBV14, the J gene TRBJ2-1; D not resolved. Germline loops: CDR1 SGHDN, CDR2 FVKESK. The CDR3 runs 14 residues. The V and J ends lost 1 base and 6 bases respectively, with 10 bases between them. This CDR3 is CASSQVGRSNEQFF. CDR3 DNA: TGTGCCAGCAGCCAAGTCGGGCGGAGCAATGAGCAGTTCTTC. The full variable domain, its missing parts supplied by reference TRBV14 and TRBJ2-1, is EAGVTQFPSHSVIEKGQTVTLRCDPISGHDNLYWYRRVMGKEIKFLLHFVKESKQDESGMPNNRFLAERTGGTYSTLKVQPAELEDSGVYFCASSQVGRSNEQFFGPGTRLTVL.